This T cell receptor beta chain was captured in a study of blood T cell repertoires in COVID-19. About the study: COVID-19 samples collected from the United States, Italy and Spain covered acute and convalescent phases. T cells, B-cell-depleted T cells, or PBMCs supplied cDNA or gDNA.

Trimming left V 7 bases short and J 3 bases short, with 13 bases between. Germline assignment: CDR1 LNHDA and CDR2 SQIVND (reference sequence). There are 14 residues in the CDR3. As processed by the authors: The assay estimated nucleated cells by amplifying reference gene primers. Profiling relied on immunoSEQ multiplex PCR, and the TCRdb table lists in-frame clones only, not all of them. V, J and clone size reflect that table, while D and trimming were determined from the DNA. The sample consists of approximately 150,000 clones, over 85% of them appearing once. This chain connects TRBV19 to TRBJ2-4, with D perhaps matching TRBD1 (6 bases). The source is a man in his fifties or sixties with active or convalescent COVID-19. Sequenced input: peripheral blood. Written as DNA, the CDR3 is TGTGCCAGTAACAGGGATTTCGGCAAAAACATTCAGTACTTC. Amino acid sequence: CASNRDFGKNIQYF.